Listed below are T cell receptor beta chains from one sample, sequenced in a study of T cells in Graves' hyperthyroidism and ophthalmopathy. TCRdb processed the multiplex PCR reads anew with MiXCR; each CDR3 protein has one entry. The sample has about 580,000 distinct CDR3 sequences; around 45% are singletons. The specimen was peripheral blood or thyroid tissue (not recorded which). The origin of the receptors is a woman younger than 35 with Graves' hyperthyroidism. Both conserved end residues are part of each CDR3. A D gene is named only where the DNA matches it firmly. A clone size is listed for some rows: how often the clone was seen (once, few, many), or a class if it is expanded.

len: 14
d_gene: .
j_gene: TRBJ1-2
v_gene: TRBV11-3
abundance: many
CDR3aa: CASSLGEGRRSYTF
CDR3nt: TGTGCCAGCAGCTTAGGGGAAGGTAGACGGAGCTACACCTTC

len: 15
d_gene: .
j_gene: TRBJ1-5
v_gene: TRBV6-5
abundance: many
CDR3aa: CASSYSSARNQPQHF
CDR3nt: TGTGCCAGCAGTTACTCATCAGCAAGAAATCAGCCCCAGCATTTT

len: 14
d_gene: TRBD1
j_gene: TRBJ1-1
v_gene: TRBV19
abundance: many
CDR3aa: CASKKQGSNTEAFF
CDR3nt: TGTGCCAGTAAAAAACAGGGGTCGAACACTGAAGCTTTCTTT

len: 13
d_gene: .
j_gene: TRBJ2-5
v_gene: TRBV29-1
abundance: .
CDR3aa: CSGGGGRQETQYF
CDR3nt: TGCAGCGGGGGTGGGGGGAGGCAAGAGACCCAGTACTTC

len: 15
d_gene: TRBD2
j_gene: TRBJ2-7
v_gene: TRBV7-9
abundance: many
CDR3aa: CASSSGLGDSYEQYF
CDR3nt: TGTGCCAGCAGCTCGGGACTAGGTGACTCCTACGAGCAGTACTTC

len: 14
d_gene: .
j_gene: TRBJ1-5
v_gene: TRBV6-6
abundance: many
CDR3aa: CASTETQNYQPQHF
CDR3nt: TGTGCCAGCACCGAGACACAGAACTATCAGCCCCAGCATTTT

len: 15
d_gene: .
j_gene: TRBJ1-2
v_gene: TRBV18
abundance: .
CDR3aa: CASSPLGGADYGYTF
CDR3nt: TGTGCCAGCTCACCTCTTGGGGGGGCGGACTATGGCTACACCTTC

len: 13
d_gene: .
j_gene: TRBJ1-6
v_gene: TRBV6-5
abundance: many
CDR3aa: CAISRGRTSPLHF
CDR3nt: TGTGCCATCTCCCGGGGTAGGACTTCACCCCTCCACTTT

len: 12
d_gene: TRBD1
j_gene: TRBJ1-5
v_gene: TRBV2
abundance: .
CDR3aa: CASGSGQGPQHF
CDR3nt: TGTGCCAGCGGTAGCGGACAGGGGCCCCAGCATTTT

len: 13
d_gene: TRBD1
j_gene: TRBJ1-5
v_gene: TRBV5-1
abundance: .
CDR3aa: CASSQQGAFVQHF
CDR3nt: TGCGCCAGCAGCCAACAGGGGGCCTTCGTACAGCATTTT

len: 14
d_gene: TRBD1
j_gene: TRBJ2-7
v_gene: TRBV3-1
abundance: many
CDR3aa: CASSHYGTAYEQYF
CDR3nt: TGTGCCAGCAGCCACTACGGGACAGCTTACGAGCAGTACTTC

len: 15
d_gene: .
j_gene: TRBJ1-1
v_gene: TRBV19
abundance: many
CDR3aa: CASLGRGSANTEAFF
CDR3nt: TGTGCCAGCCTGGGGAGGGGGTCTGCGAACACTGAAGCTTTCTTT

len: 12
d_gene: .
j_gene: TRBJ2-7
v_gene: TRBV25-1
abundance: few
CDR3aa: CASRPKGREQYF
CDR3nt: TGTGCCAGCAGACCGAAGGGGAGAGAGCAGTACTTC

len: 15
d_gene: .
j_gene: TRBJ2-1
v_gene: TRBV7-2
abundance: .
CDR3aa: CASSLVQRYTNEQFF
CDR3nt: TGTGCCAGCAGCTTAGTACAACGTTATACGAATGAGCAGTTCTTC

len: 13
d_gene: .
j_gene: TRBJ1-1
v_gene: TRBV20-1
abundance: .
CDR3aa: CSARVQRSGEAFF
CDR3nt: TGCAGTGCTAGAGTACAGCGGTCGGGTGAAGCTTTCTTT

len: 17
d_gene: .
j_gene: TRBJ2-5
v_gene: TRBV7-8
abundance: many
CDR3aa: CASSLYTGGRGQETQYF
CDR3nt: TGTGCCAGCAGTTTATACACAGGGGGGAGGGGCCAAGAGACCCAGTACTTC

len: 18
d_gene: TRBD1
j_gene: TRBJ1-2
v_gene: TRBV12-5
abundance: .
CDR3aa: CASGPRTGERVGNYGYTF
CDR3nt: TGTGCTAGTGGTCCTAGGACAGGGGAGAGAGTTGGAAACTATGGCTACACCTTC

len: 15
d_gene: .
j_gene: TRBJ2-7
v_gene: TRBV7-2
abundance: many
CDR3aa: CASSLQDSLPYEQYF
CDR3nt: TGTGCCAGCAGCTTACAAGACAGCCTACCCTACGAGCAGTACTTC

len: 14
d_gene: TRBD2
j_gene: TRBJ2-7
v_gene: TRBV7-2
abundance: many
CDR3aa: CASSILAGSYEQYF
CDR3nt: TGTGCCAGCAGCATACTAGCGGGATCCTACGAGCAGTACTTC

len: 12
d_gene: TRBD1
j_gene: TRBJ1-3
v_gene: TRBV7-2
abundance: .
CDR3aa: CASTETGNTIYF
CDR3nt: TGTGCCAGCACCGAGACAGGGAACACCATATATTTT

len: 16
d_gene: .
j_gene: TRBJ2-1
v_gene: TRBV24-1
abundance: .
CDR3aa: CATSDSSVSSYNEQFF
CDR3nt: TGTGCCACCAGTGATTCTAGCGTCAGCTCCTACAATGAGCAGTTCTTC

len: 17
d_gene: .
j_gene: TRBJ2-2
v_gene: TRBV7-6
abundance: many
CDR3aa: CASSLARWETNTGELFF
CDR3nt: TGTGCCAGCAGCTTAGCGCGCTGGGAAACGAACACCGGGGAGCTGTTTTTT

len: 17
d_gene: TRBD1
j_gene: TRBJ2-6
v_gene: TRBV19
abundance: many
CDR3aa: CASTIRQGAGGANVLTF
CDR3nt: TGTGCCAGTACTATTCGACAGGGGGCAGGAGGGGCCAACGTCCTGACTTTC

len: 15
d_gene: .
j_gene: TRBJ1-2
v_gene: TRBV6-1
abundance: many
CDR3aa: CASSEPKGANYGYTF
CDR3nt: TGTGCCAGCAGTGAACCAAAGGGAGCTAACTATGGCTACACCTTC

len: 14
d_gene: .
j_gene: TRBJ1-4
v_gene: TRBV29-1
abundance: .
CDR3aa: CSVEGTPTNEKLFF
CDR3nt: TGCAGCGTTGAGGGGACGCCAACTAATGAAAAACTGTTTTTT

len: 14
d_gene: .
j_gene: TRBJ2-7
v_gene: TRBV5-4
abundance: few
CDR3aa: CASSSTGTPGEQYF
CDR3nt: TGTGCCAGCAGCAGTACCGGGACCCCCGGCGAGCAGTACTTC

len: 18
d_gene: TRBD2
j_gene: TRBJ2-6
v_gene: TRBV5-8
abundance: many
CDR3aa: CASSSWTSGTEGANVLTF
CDR3nt: TGTGCCAGCAGCTCCTGGACTAGCGGGACGGAAGGGGCCAACGTCCTGACTTTC